The entry that follows covers one TCR beta chain sequence. Sequenced by immunoSEQ multiplex PCR; TCRdb stores in-frame clones only, minus some. Here the sample spans a few hundred thousand clones, approximately 85% being singletons. Donors in Cohort 3 who had recovered were those with two negative PCRs, healthcare professional clearance, or resolution of their symptoms. The sample belongs to a study of blood T cell repertoires in COVID-19. Study as a whole: The study drew acute and convalescent COVID-19 samples from the United States, Italy and Spain.

Sequences were obtained from PBMCs or T cells enriched from blood (not recorded which). This TCR was sampled from a woman in her fifties or sixties who had recovered from COVID-19.

CDR3 loop: CASSQTGYTEAFF. The CDR3 DNA reads TGCGCCAGCAGCCAAACAGGGTACACTGAAGCTTTCTTT. This sequence joins TRBV5-1 and TRBJ1-1, with TRBD1 as a possible D gene (6 bases). The germline V gene encodes CDR1 SGHRS and CDR2 YFSETQ. Trimming removed 4 bases from V and 3 bases from J, with 10 bases in between. The length of the CDR3 is 13 residues.